The 13 T cell receptor beta chains below come from one sample, sequenced in a study of T cell responses to AZD1222 COVID-19 vaccine. Sequenced by immunoSEQ multiplex PCR; TCRdb stores in-frame clones only, minus some. Of 150,000 or so clones listed, 88% are singletons. This sample comprised peripheral blood, obtained on day 0 of AZD1222 vaccination. The receptors were gathered from an adult in good health.

The chain joins TRBV28 to TRBJ2-7; 9 bases map to TRBD1. Germline CDR1 is MDHEN and CDR2 is SYDVKM. V shed 2 bases, J shed 7 bases, and the junction held 6 bases outside the gene matches. This CDR3 is 14 amino acids long. CDR3 sequence: CASSLPGQGWEQYF. CDR3 DNA sequence: TGTGCCAGCAGTTTACCGGGACAGGGCTGGGAGCAGTACTTC.

CDR3 amino acids: CASSSGNSFYEKLFF. The CDR3 nucleotides are TGTGCCAGCAGCTCCGGGAACTCCTTTTATGAAAAACTGTTTTTT. This chain connects TRBV5-6 to TRBJ1-4; D gene uncertain. Trimming shortened V by 3 bases and J by 6 bases, and 15 bases separated the two germline ends. Per the germline V gene, CDR1 is SGHDT and CDR2 is YYEEEE. CDR3 size: 15 residues. The whole variable domain, filled in from reference TRBV5-6 and TRBJ1-4, reads DAGVTQSPTHLIKTRGQQVTLRCSPKSGHDTVSWYQQALGQGPQFIFQYYEEEERQRGNFPDRFSGHQFPNYSSELNVNALLLGDSALYLCASSSGNSFYEKLFFGSGTQLSVL.

The V and J genes are TRBV3-1 (or the pseudogene TRBV3-2) and TRBJ2-3; D may be TRBD2 (5 bases). CDR1 is LGHDT and CDR2 is YNNKEL in the germline V gene (reference sequence). V was pared by 1 base and J by 2 bases, with 10 bases between. The CDR3 consists of 15 residues. The CDR3 protein is CASSQGPGVTDTQYF. Written as DNA, the CDR3 is TGTGCCAGCAGCCAAGGCCCCGGGGTCACAGATACGCAGTATTTT.

The V call is TRBV29-1, the J call TRBJ1-2, with D unresolved. The CDR3 runs 14 residues. V lost 6 bases and J 7 bases, leaving 21 bases between the germline ends. CDR1 is SQVTM and CDR2 is ANQGSEA in the germline V gene. CDR3 bases: TGCAGCGTAACTCCCCGAGGAGTCAAGAGTGGCTACACCTTC. This sequence encodes CSVTPRGVKSGYTF.

This clone was found once. The chain is built from TRBV6-5 and TRBJ1-2; TRBD1 aligns across 7 bases. Looked up from germline, CDR1 is MNHEY and CDR2 is SVGAGI. CDR3 length equals 13 residues. V gave up 6 bases and J gave up 7 bases; unmatched junction bases: 8. The CDR3 region has the DNA TGTGCCAGCAGGCCTACGACAGGGAGTGGCTACACCTTC. Protein: CASRPTTGSGYTF.

V and J are TRBV2 and TRBJ1-6; 9 bases are a match to TRBD1. The CDR3 totals 14 residues. The trim removed 8 bases at V and 10 bases at J, leaving 9 bases unmatched. CDR1 SNHLY and CDR2 FYNNEI come from the germline V gene. CDR3: CASWPGTGKSPLHF. The CDR3 DNA follows: TGTGCCAGCTGGCCGGGGACAGGGAAATCACCCCTCCACTTT.

This chain's CDR3 is CASRPGTGNTEAFF. Written as DNA, the CDR3 is TGCGCCAGCAGGCCTGGGACGGGGAACACTGAAGCTTTCTTT. The chain has TRBV5-1 and TRBJ1-1, with D perhaps matching TRBD1 (5 bases). The germline V and J ends were trimmed by 5 bases and 1 base, with 12 bases remaining between them. The length of the CDR3 is 14 residues. Germline V CDR1 and CDR2: SGHRS, YFSETQ.

The chain recombines TRBV24-1 with TRBJ2-5; weak D call: TRBD2 (5 bases). CDR1 KGHDR and CDR2 SFDVKD come from the germline V gene. The CDR3 consists of 14 residues. The ends were cut back, 7 bases at V and 3 bases at J, with 14 bases in the middle. The CDR3 DNA is TGTGCCACCAGCGGCGAGGGTCCTGAAGAGACCCAGTACTTC. Protein product: CATSGEGPEETQYF.

The gene calls are TRBV2 and TRBJ1-1, with TRBD1 matching 7 bases. The CDR3 extends over 12 amino acids. Germline V gene lookup returns CDR1 SNHLY and CDR2 FYNNEI. With V trimmed by 8 bases and J by 6 bases, 6 bases remained unmatched. CDR3 nucleotides: TGTGCCAGCCGGCAGGGGGACTCTGAAGCTTTCTTT. Translated, it gives CASRQGDSEAFF.

V usage is TRBV3-1 (or the pseudogene TRBV3-2) and J usage is TRBJ2-3, with 7 nucleotides matching TRBD1. Per germline, CDR1 LGHDT and CDR2 YNNKEL (reference sequence). Trimming took 6 bases from V and 3 from J; bases not matched to a gene: 15. The CDR3 is 17 residues long. CDR3 loop: CASSSYPRQGGTDTQYF. DNA for the CDR3: TGTGCCAGCAGTAGCTACCCAAGACAGGGCGGAACAGATACGCAGTATTTT.

The V gene is TRBV9, the J gene TRBJ2-7; TRBD1 aligns across 11 bases. There are 16 residues in the CDR3. Germline V gene data show CDR1 as SGDLS and CDR2 as YYNGEE. V shed 4 bases, J shed 3 bases, and the junction held 9 bases outside the gene matches. The CDR3 DNA reads TGTGCCAGCAGCCCCCGCCCCGGGACAGGGGGCTACGAGCAGTACTTC. It codes for CASSPRPGTGGYEQYF.

This clone was seen just once. J is TRBJ1-2 and V is TRBV5-6; 8 bases are a match to TRBD1. CDR1 SGHDT and CDR2 YYEEEE come from the germline V gene. The CDR3 runs to 16 residues. The junction had 9 bases not matched to a gene; V was cut back by 2 bases and J by 3 bases. The CDR3 here is CASSFPQGAGDYGYTF. CDR3 DNA: TGTGCCAGCAGCTTCCCCCAGGGGGCAGGAGACTATGGCTACACCTTC.

The chain recombines TRBV7-2 with TRBJ2-1; 8 positions agree with TRBD1. There are 15 residues in the CDR3. V was pared by 2 bases and J by 12 bases, with 12 bases of the junction left unmatched. Germline loops: CDR1 SGHTA, CDR2 FQGNSA. The CDR3 is CASSLTGTGERWQFF. The CDR3 DNA reads as TGTGCCAGCAGCTTAACCGGGACAGGCGAGCGTTGGCAGTTCTTC.